Sequencing of this T cell receptor beta chain was carried out in a study of T-cell reconstitution after alpha-beta-depleted transplantation in children. The study's findings and limits: T-cell numbers and diversity one year post-transplant derived largely from freshly generated T cells. TCRbeta diversity was high at day 60 in some patients (a result of surviving recipient T cells and thymic progenitors). In patients about two months after transplant, alpha-beta T cells reportedly arose from several hundred expanded graft clones.

The TCRbeta library incorporated unique molecular identifiers. One entry per CDR3 protein, called by TCRdb with MiXCR from the PCR reads. The sample includes under 400,000 distinct CDR3 sequences, 23% seen only once; the top ten take about a tenth. Points on this clonotype: Its antigen remains unknown. One end of the junction fails to match germline, which may point to a read error.

CDR1 and CDR2 from the germline V gene are SGHTS and YDEGEE. CDR3 size: 15 residues. This receptor was identified in a male patient aged 5 to 17 who had a stem cell transplant for acute lymphoblastic leukemia, so the T cells may come from the graft donor. This specimen was PBMCs, mostly from graft donor cells, taken 180 days after TCRalphabeta/CD19-depleted stem cell transplant. The chain carries TRBV5-8 and TRBJ2-1; TRBD2 agrees at 12 bases. This CDR3 is CAGSLGTSGYNEQFF. The CDR3 coding sequence is TGTGCCGGCAGCCTGGGGACTAGCGGGTACAATGAGCAGTTCTTC.